These T cell receptor beta chains were read from a single sample in a study of shared clonotypes between healthy human individuals. Clones were sequenced by immunoSEQ multiplex PCR, and TCRdb holds only the in-frame ones, with some missing. The sample has around 500,000 clones; 60% to 85% are singletons. The sample comprised PBMCs. The source is a woman aged 40 to 50 in good health. Some clones in this sample may be carry-over from other donors' samples. Each CDR3 is given with its conserved first and last residue. A D gene is named only where the DNA matches it firmly. Clone size is shown for a subset of rows, as once, few, many or a class of expanded clone.

size,J,length,D,V,CDR3,DNA
.,TRBJ2-7,13,TRBD1,TRBV29-1,CSSRQGGSGEQYF,TGCAGTTCTAGACAGGGTGGTTCGGGGGAGCAGTACTTC
.,TRBJ1-5,15,.,TRBV28,CASSPPGGSNQPQHF,TGTGCCAGCAGTCCGCCGGGTGGGAGCAATCAGCCCCAGCATTTT
.,TRBJ1-1,14,.,TRBV28,CASSLGPRYTEAFF,TGTGCCAGCAGTTTAGGACCCAGGTACACTGAAGCTTTCTTT
few,TRBJ1-2,13,.,TRBV30,CAWSGGGTAVYTF,TGTGCCTGGAGTGGGGGCGGGACCGCGGTTTACACCTTC
.,TRBJ1-4,13,.,TRBV27,CASSLLRGEKLFF,TGTGCCAGCAGTTTACTAAGGGGTGAAAAACTGTTTTTT
.,TRBJ2-7,15,TRBD2,TRBV7-3,CASSVDGGLPYEQYF,TGTGCCAGCAGCGTAGATGGGGGACTACCTTACGAGCAGTACTTC
.,TRBJ1-2,15,TRBD1,TRBV29-1,CSVGSQGASIYGYTF,TGCAGCGTTGGATCGCAGGGGGCGTCGATCTATGGCTACACCTTC
.,TRBJ2-7,16,TRBD1,TRBV5-6,CASSIGTGGLAYEQYF,TGTGCCAGCAGCATAGGGACAGGGGGTTTAGCCTACGAGCAGTACTTC
.,TRBJ2-4,15,.,TRBV4-3,CASSQEVGQGNIQYF,TGCGCCAGCAGCCAAGAGGTGGGGCAGGGAAACATTCAGTACTTC
.,TRBJ1-3,17,.,TRBV5-1,CASSLVPFLNSGNTIYF,TGCGCCAGCAGCTTGGTTCCTTTTCTTAACTCTGGAAACACCATATATTTT
once,TRBJ2-1,13,.,TRBV5-1,CASSLGQHREQFF,TGCGCCAGCAGCTTGGGACAGCATCGGGAGCAGTTCTTC
many,TRBJ2-1,13,.,TRBV2,CASSVATYNEQFF,TGTGCCAGCAGTGTGGCCACCTACAATGAGCAGTTCTTC
.,TRBJ2-3,14,TRBD2,TRBV7-3,CASSLGGVIDTQYF,TGTGCCAGCAGCTTAGGGGGGGTAATAGATACGCAGTATTTT
few,TRBJ1-5,16,.,TRBV6-4,CASSVLKYSSNQPQHF,TGTGCCAGCAGTGTCCTCAAATACAGCTCCAATCAGCCCCAGCATTTT
.,TRBJ2-3,15,.,TRBV11-3,CASSLVTGPRDTQYF,TGTGCCAGCAGCTTAGTGACCGGTCCCCGGGATACGCAGTATTTT
once,TRBJ2-5,14,TRBD1,TRBV5-6,CASSLPGGTETQYF,TGTGCCAGCAGCTTGCCAGGGGGAACAGAGACCCAGTACTTC
.,TRBJ2-5,10,.,TRBV20-1,CSGQQETQYF,TGCAGTGGCCAACAAGAGACCCAGTACTTC
once,TRBJ2-1,15,.,TRBV6-5,CASSRQGGFYNEQFF,TGTGCCAGCAGTCGACAGGGAGGGTTCTACAATGAGCAGTTCTTC
many,TRBJ2-5,13,.,TRBV30,CAWSIATPGEQYF,TGTGCCTGGAGTATTGCTACCCCGGGTGAGCAGTACTTC
.,TRBJ2-7,14,TRBD2,TRBV12-5,CASALSGTSDEQYF,TGTGCTAGTGCCCTTAGCGGGACCTCGGACGAGCAGTACTTC
.,TRBJ2-6,17,TRBD1,TRBV10-3,CAIARDRGFSGANVLTF,TGTGCCATCGCGAGGGACAGGGGGTTTTCTGGGGCCAACGTCCTGACTTTC
.,TRBJ2-3,13,.,TRBV28,CASRAYLEDTQYF,TGTGCCAGCAGAGCCTACTTGGAAGATACGCAGTATTTT
.,TRBJ2-3,13,.,TRBV5-4,CASSGQVGDTQYF,TGTGCCAGCAGCGGCCAAGTTGGAGATACGCAGTATTTT
few,TRBJ2-7,14,.,TRBV30,CAWSVGGEIYEQYF,TGTGCCTGGAGTGTTGGCGGGGAGATTTACGAGCAGTACTTC
.,TRBJ2-1,15,TRBD2,TRBV7-2,CASRPGLANVNEQFF,TGTGCCAGCAGGCCGGGACTAGCGAACGTGAATGAGCAGTTCTTC
few,TRBJ1-5,13,TRBD1,TRBV19,CASGYRGDQPQHF,TGTGCCAGTGGATACAGGGGGGATCAGCCCCAGCATTTT
.,TRBJ2-2,15,.,TRBV27,CASRRSAGGAGELFF,TGTGCCAGCAGAAGGTCAGCCGGGGGCGCCGGGGAGCTGTTTTTT
.,TRBJ2-3,18,.,TRBV27,CASSSPARLSGTTDTQYF,TGTGCCAGCAGTTCCCCGGCACGACTTTCCGGGACCACAGATACGCAGTATTTT
.,TRBJ1-1,15,TRBD1,TRBV19,CASKDPGQGTTEAFF,TGTGCCAGTAAAGACCCGGGACAGGGGACCACTGAAGCTTTCTTT
once,TRBJ1-1,14,TRBD1,TRBV6-5,CASRATGGSTEAFF,TGTGCCAGCAGGGCAACAGGGGGATCCACTGAAGCTTTCTTT
.,TRBJ2-7,14,.,TRBV4-2,CASSQRGIGGEQYF,TGTGCCAGCAGCCAAAGAGGTATCGGAGGCGAGCAGTACTTC
.,TRBJ2-1,12,.,TRBV28,CASSAGRPEQFF,TGTGCCAGCAGTGCGGGCCGCCCCGAGCAGTTCTTC
.,TRBJ1-2,16,TRBD1,TRBV7-2,CASSLRTGQRGYGYTF,TGTGCCAGCAGCCTTCGGACAGGGCAAAGGGGCTATGGCTACACCTTC
.,TRBJ1-1,14,.,TRBV18,CASSPVGANTEAFF,TGTGCCAGCTCACCAGTGGGCGCAAACACTGAAGCTTTCTTT
.,TRBJ2-7,15,.,TRBV5-1,CASSLAATGGHEQYF,TGCGCCAGCAGCTTGGCCGCGACAGGAGGCCACGAGCAGTACTTC
.,TRBJ2-1,14,TRBD1,TRBV5-1,CASSPGQGNNEQFF,TGCGCCAGCAGCCCCGGACAGGGAAACAATGAGCAGTTCTTC
.,TRBJ1-4,19,TRBD1,TRBV9,CASSAPLGTGANVREKLFF,TGTGCCAGCAGCGCACCACTGGGGACAGGGGCCAACGTTAGGGAAAAACTGTTTTTT
.,TRBJ2-1,14,.,TRBV6-4,CASSDSGPYNEQFF,TGTGCCAGCAGTGACTCCGGCCCCTACAATGAGCAGTTCTTC
.,TRBJ2-3,16,.,TRBV27,CASSSLSGTSTDTQYF,TGTGCCAGCAGTTCCCTCAGCGGGACAAGCACAGATACGCAGTATTTT
.,TRBJ1-1,15,TRBD1,TRBV19,CASRQTGGRNTEAFF,TGTGCCAGTAGGCAGACAGGGGGCCGGAACACTGAAGCTTTCTTT
few,TRBJ2-3,18,.,TRBV21-1,CASNKTPDTEHTADTQYF,TGTGCCAGCAACAAAACCCCGGACACGGAACACACGGCAGATACGCAGTATTTT
.,TRBJ2-2,15,TRBD1,TRBV27,CASSLRQGATGELFF,TGTGCCAGCAGTTTACGGCAGGGGGCAACCGGGGAGCTGTTTTTT
.,TRBJ2-7,11,.,TRBV6-5,CASRDPYEQYF,TGTGCCAGCAGGGACCCTTACGAGCAGTACTTC
few,TRBJ2-7,13,.,TRBV1,CTGSRASSYEQYF,TGCACCGGAAGCCGGGCCAGCTCCTACGAGCAGTACTTC
.,TRBJ1-4,14,.,TRBV28,CASSPGGRNEKLFF,TGTGCCAGCAGTCCTGGGGGCCGGAATGAAAAACTGTTTTTT
.,TRBJ2-7,10,.,TRBV29-1,CSVESDAQYF,TGCAGCGTTGAATCTGATGCGCAGTACTTC
.,TRBJ2-7,12,.,TRBV2,CASRLESYEQYF,TGTGCCAGCAGACTAGAGTCCTACGAGCAGTACTTC
.,TRBJ2-7,13,.,TRBV2,CASRKFGSYEQYF,TGTGCCAGCAGGAAGTTCGGGAGTTACGAGCAGTACTTC
.,TRBJ2-7,17,TRBD1,TRBV30,CAGRRGQGAFRVYEQYF,TGTGCCGGCCGGCGGGGACAGGGGGCATTTCGCGTCTACGAGCAGTACTTC